The sequence of this T cell receptor (beta chain) was determined in a study of blood T cell repertoires in COVID-19. Study as a whole: Acute and convalescent COVID-19 specimens originated in the United States, Italy and Spain.

This clone has just a few counts. Authors' methods: Amplification with reference gene primers provided the estimates of nucleated cell counts. The assay was immunoSEQ multiplex PCR, and TCRdb's table has in-frame clones only and misses some. That table supplies the V and J calls and clone size; D and trimming were determined from the DNA. The sample comprises around 310,000 clones, 90% of which are singletons, and around 0.97% rests with the top ten. The germline V and J ends were trimmed by 2 bases and 4 bases, with 9 bases remaining between them. The germline gives CDR1 SNHLY, CDR2 FYNNEI. The CDR3 has 14 residues.

This chain joins TRBV2 and TRBJ1-3; possibly TRBD1 for D (6 bases). Specimen: peripheral blood. The source is a woman in her forties with COVID-19, enrolled during active disease. The CDR3: CASSEYGGGNTIYF. As DNA, the CDR3 is TGTGCCAGCAGTGAATATGGGGGCGGAAACACCATATATTTT.